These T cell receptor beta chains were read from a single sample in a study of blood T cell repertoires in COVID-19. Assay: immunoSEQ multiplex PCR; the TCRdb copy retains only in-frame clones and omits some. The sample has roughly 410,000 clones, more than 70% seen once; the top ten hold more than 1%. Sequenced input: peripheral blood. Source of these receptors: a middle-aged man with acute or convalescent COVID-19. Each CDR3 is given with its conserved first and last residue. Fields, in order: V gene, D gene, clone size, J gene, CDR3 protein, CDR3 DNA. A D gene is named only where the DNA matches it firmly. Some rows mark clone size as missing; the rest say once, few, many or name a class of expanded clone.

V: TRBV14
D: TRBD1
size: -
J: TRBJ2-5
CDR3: CASSQPQGSEGETQYF
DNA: TGTGCCAGCAGCCAACCACAGGGGTCTGAAGGAGAGACCCAGTACTTC

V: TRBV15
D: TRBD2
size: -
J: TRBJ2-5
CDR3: CATTQSGTLQETQYF
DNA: TGTGCCACCACCCAGAGCGGGACCCTCCAAGAGACCCAGTACTTC

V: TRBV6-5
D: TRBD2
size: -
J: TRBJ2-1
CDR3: CASSYVRGGNEQFF
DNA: TGTGCCAGCAGTTACGTTCGGGGGGGCAATGAGCAGTTCTTC

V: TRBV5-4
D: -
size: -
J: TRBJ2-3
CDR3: CASSGANEDTQYF
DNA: TGTGCCAGCAGTGGGGCGAACGAAGATACGCAGTATTTT

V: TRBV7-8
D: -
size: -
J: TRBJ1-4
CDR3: CASSLAGIMDEKLFF
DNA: TGTGCCAGCAGCCTTGCCGGTATAATGGATGAAAAACTGTTTTTT

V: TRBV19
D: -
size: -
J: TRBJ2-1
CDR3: CASSIGQGSNNEQFF
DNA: TGTGCCAGTAGTATCGGGCAGGGGAGCAACAATGAGCAGTTCTTC

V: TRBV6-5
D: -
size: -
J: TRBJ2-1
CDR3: CASRREGTYEQFF
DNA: TGTGCCAGCAGGCGCGAGGGGACTTATGAGCAGTTCTTC

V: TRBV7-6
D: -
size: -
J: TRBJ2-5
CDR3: CASSQLGGLNQETQYF
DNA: TGTGCCAGCAGTCAACTGGGGGGACTGAATCAAGAGACCCAGTACTTC

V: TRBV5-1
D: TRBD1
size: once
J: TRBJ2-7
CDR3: CASSASTGTVYEQYF
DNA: TGCGCCAGCAGCGCTAGCACCGGGACAGTCTACGAGCAGTACTTC

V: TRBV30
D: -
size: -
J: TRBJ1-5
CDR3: CAWSVEINQPQHF
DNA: TGTGCCTGGAGTGTAGAGATAAATCAGCCCCAGCATTTT

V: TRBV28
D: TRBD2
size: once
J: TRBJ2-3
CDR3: CASTGLGRAGADTQYF
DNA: TGTGCCAGCACCGGCCTGGGGCGGGCGGGGGCAGATACGCAGTATTTT

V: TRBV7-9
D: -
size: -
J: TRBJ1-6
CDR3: CASSSSGGNSPLHF
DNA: TGTGCCAGCAGTTCAAGCGGGGGAAATTCACCCCTCCACTTT

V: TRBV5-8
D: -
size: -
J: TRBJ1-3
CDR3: CASSPGLFSGNTIYF
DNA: TGTGCCAGCAGCCCAGGGTTATTCTCTGGAAACACCATATATTTT

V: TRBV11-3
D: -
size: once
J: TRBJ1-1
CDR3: CASSLRGLEAEAFF
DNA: TGTGCCAGCAGCTTGCGGGGGCTTGAGGCTGAAGCTTTCTTT

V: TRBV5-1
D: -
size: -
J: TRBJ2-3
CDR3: CASSGRSRSRTDTQYF
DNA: TGCGCCAGCAGCGGTAGGAGCCGGTCTCGCACAGATACGCAGTATTTT

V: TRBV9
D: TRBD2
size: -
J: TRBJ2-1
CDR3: CASSPLTGTSGTGEQFF
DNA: TGTGCCAGCAGCCCCCTCACAGGGACTAGCGGGACAGGGGAGCAGTTCTTC

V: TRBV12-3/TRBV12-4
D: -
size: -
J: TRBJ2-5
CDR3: CASRFGQQETQYF
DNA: TGTGCCAGCAGATTTGGACAGCAAGAGACCCAGTACTTC

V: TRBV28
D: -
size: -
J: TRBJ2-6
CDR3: CASTQGWGRAGANVLTF
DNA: TGTGCCAGCACCCAGGGGTGGGGCCGCGCCGGGGCCAACGTCCTGACTTTC

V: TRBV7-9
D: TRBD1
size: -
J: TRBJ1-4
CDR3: CASSWTGATNEKLFF
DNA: TGTGCCAGCAGCTGGACAGGGGCAACTAATGAAAAACTGTTTTTT

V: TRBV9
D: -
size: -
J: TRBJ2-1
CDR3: CASSVGLHPNEQFF
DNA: TGTGCCAGCAGCGTGGGACTGCATCCCAATGAGCAGTTCTTC

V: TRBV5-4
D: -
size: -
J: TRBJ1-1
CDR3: CASSLLSGNTEAFF
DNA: TGTGCCAGCAGCTTGTTATCGGGTAACACTGAAGCTTTCTTT

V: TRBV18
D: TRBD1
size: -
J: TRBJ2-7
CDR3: CASSPGQGVSYEQYF
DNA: TGTGCCAGCTCTCCTGGACAGGGGGTTTCCTACGAGCAGTACTTC

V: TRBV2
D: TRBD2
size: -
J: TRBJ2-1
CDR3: CASILGLAAYNEQFF
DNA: TGTGCCAGCATTTTAGGACTAGCGGCCTACAATGAGCAGTTCTTC

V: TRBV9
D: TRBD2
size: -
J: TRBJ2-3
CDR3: CASSDPSGGSTADTQYF
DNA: TGTGCCAGCAGCGATCCTAGCGGGGGAAGCACCGCAGATACGCAGTATTTT

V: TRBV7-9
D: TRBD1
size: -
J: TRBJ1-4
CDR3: CASSRDRTGIQKLFF
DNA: TGTGCCAGCAGCCGAGACAGGACAGGGATTCAAAAACTGTTTTTT

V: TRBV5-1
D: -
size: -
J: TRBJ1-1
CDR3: CASSLGVMNTEAFF
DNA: TGCGCCAGCAGCTTGGGTGTCATGAACACTGAAGCTTTCTTT

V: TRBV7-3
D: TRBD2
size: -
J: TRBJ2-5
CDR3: CASSPGASGDVGTQYF
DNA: TGTGCCAGCAGTCCTGGGGCTAGCGGGGATGTGGGGACCCAGTACTTC

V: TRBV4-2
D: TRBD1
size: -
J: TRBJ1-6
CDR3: CASSFNEGAANSPLHF
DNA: TGTGCCAGCAGCTTTAACGAGGGGGCTGCCAATTCACCCCTCCACTTT

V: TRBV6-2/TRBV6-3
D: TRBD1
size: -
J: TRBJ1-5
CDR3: CASSYLTGGTQPQHF
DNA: TGTGCCAGCAGTTACCTGACAGGGGGCACTCAGCCCCAGCATTTT

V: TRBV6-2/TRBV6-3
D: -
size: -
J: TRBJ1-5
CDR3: CASSFSGSVFINQPQHF
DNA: TGTGCCAGCAGTTTTTCTGGCTCTGTATTCATCAATCAGCCCCAGCATTTT

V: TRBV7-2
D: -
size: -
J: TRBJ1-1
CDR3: CASSLVGGGRVDTEAFF
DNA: TGTGCCAGCAGCTTAGTGGGCGGGGGGCGCGTGGACACTGAAGCTTTCTTT

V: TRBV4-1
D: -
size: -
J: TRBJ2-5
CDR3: CASSQVREWETQYF
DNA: TGCGCCAGCAGCCAAGTCCGGGAATGGGAGACCCAGTACTTC

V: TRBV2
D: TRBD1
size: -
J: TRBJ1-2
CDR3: CASRIGQGVPNYGYTF
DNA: TGTGCCAGCAGGATTGGACAGGGAGTACCTAACTATGGCTACACCTTC

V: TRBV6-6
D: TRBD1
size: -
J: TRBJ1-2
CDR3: CASSYSGTGGHGYTF
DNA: TGTGCCAGCAGTTACTCGGGGACAGGGGGCCATGGCTACACCTTC

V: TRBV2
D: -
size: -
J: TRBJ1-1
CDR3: CASNLGGNTEAFF
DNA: TGTGCCAGCAACCTCGGGGGGAACACTGAAGCTTTCTTT

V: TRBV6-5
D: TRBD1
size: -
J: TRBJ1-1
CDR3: CASTQGGDTEAFF
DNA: TGTGCCAGCACACAGGGGGGTGACACTGAAGCTTTCTTT

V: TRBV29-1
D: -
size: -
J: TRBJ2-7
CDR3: CSVESPGSYEQYF
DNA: TGCAGCGTTGAGTCACCAGGCTCCTACGAGCAGTACTTC